This T cell receptor (beta chain) was sequenced in a study of OX40 agonist ivuxolimab in advanced cancers. The CDR3 is 14 residues long. CDR1 and CDR2 from the germline V gene are SNHLY and FYNNEI. Trimming removed 5 bases from V and 1 base from J, with 8 bases in between. Autoimmune disease history or systemic immunosuppression was exclusionary. The data were produced by immunoSEQ multiplex PCR, yet TCRdb's version contains in-frame clones alone and is incomplete. The sample lists around 62,000 clones, 84% occurring once. The sequence was collected from an adult with an advanced solid tumor such as melanoma, head and neck, liver or kidney cancer. This specimen was CD4+ or CD8+ T cells sorted from blood, taken in a trial of the OX40 agonist ivuxolimab. V and J are TRBV2 and TRBJ1-4; D possibly corresponds to TRBD1 (5 bases). The CDR3 spells CASSRQLTNEKLFF. Here the CDR3 DNA reads TGTGCCAGCAGTAGACAGTTAACTAATGAAAAACTGTTTTTT.